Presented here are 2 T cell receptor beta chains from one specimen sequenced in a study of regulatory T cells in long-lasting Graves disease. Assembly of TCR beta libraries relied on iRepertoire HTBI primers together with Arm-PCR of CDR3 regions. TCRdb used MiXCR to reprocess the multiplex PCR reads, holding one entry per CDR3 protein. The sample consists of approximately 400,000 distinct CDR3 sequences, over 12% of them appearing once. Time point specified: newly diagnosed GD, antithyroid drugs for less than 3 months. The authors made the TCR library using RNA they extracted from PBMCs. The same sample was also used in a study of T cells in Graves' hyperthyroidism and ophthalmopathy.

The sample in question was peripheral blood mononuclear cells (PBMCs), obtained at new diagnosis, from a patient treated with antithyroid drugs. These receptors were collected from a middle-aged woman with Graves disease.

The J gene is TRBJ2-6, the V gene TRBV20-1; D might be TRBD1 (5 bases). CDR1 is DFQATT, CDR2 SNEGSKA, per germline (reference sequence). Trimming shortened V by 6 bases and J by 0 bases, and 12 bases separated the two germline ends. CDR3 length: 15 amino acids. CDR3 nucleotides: TGCAGTGCCAAAACAGGCTCCTCTGGGGCCAACGTCCTGACTTTC. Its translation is CSAKTGSSGANVLTF.

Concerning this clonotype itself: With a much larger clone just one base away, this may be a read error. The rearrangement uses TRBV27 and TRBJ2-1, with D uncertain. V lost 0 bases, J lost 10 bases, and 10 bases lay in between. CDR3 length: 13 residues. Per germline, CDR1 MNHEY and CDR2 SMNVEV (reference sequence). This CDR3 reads CASSLSMNYEQFF. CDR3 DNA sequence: TGTGCCAGCAGTTTATCCATGAACTACGAGCAGTTCTTC.